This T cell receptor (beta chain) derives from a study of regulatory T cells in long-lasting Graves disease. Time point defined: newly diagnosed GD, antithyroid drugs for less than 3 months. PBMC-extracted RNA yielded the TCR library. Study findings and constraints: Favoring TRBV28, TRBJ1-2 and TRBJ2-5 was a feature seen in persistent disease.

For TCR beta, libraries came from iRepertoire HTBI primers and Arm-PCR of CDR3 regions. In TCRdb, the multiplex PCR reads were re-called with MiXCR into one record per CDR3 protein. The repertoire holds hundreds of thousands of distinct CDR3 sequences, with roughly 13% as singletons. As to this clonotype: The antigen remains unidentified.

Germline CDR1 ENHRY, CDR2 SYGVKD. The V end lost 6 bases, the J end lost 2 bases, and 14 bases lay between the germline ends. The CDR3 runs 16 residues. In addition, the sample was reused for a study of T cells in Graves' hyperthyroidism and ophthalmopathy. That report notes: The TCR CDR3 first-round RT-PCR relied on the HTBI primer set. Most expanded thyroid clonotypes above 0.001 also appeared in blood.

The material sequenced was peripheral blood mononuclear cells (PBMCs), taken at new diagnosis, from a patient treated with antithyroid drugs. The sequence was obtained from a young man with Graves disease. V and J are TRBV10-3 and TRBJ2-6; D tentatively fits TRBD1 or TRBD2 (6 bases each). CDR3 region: CAISNRGQTGANVLTF. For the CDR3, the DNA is TGTGCCATCAGCAATCGGGGGCAAACTGGGGCCAACGTCCTGACTTTC.